This T cell receptor (beta chain) derives from a study of blood T cell repertoires in COVID-19. Whole-study context: The United States, Italy and Spain were the sources of the acute and convalescent COVID-19 samples.

The CDR3 is 16 residues long. Germline CDR1 is MDHEN and CDR2 is SYDVKM. Trimming removed 4 bases from V and 4 bases from J; junction bases left unmatched: 7. Method: immunoSEQ multiplex PCR; TCRdb's copy keeps in-frame clones and lacks some. This table has 350,000 or so clones, about 88% appearing once. The sample was PBMCs or T cells enriched from blood (not recorded which). This chain connects TRBV28 to TRBJ2-2; 9 bases are shared with TRBD2. The TCR originated in a woman aged 25 to 39 who had been exposed to COVID-19. The CDR3 bases are TGTGCCAGCAGTTCAGTTAGCGGGAGCGGCACCGGGGAGCTGTTTTTT. Translated, it gives CASSSVSGSGTGELFF.